This T cell receptor (beta chain) emerged from a study of T cell responses to AZD1222 COVID-19 vaccine (dated by TCRdb to about 2021). With respect to the entire study: Because spike-specific TCR depth and breadth did not differ between the two schedules, AZD1222 recipients who got a second dose at roughly 4 weeks were pooled with those who got a second dose at roughly 12 weeks. TCR sequencing covered some 240 trial participants: 200 to 220 given two doses of AZD1222 and about 26 given two doses of MenACWY control vaccine. Trial participants were enrolled by age into subgroups of 18-55, 56-69 and 70-plus years, and around 140, 26 and 57 TCR-sequenced participants, respectively, were included in these subgroups.

CDR1 and CDR2 (MDHEN, SYDVKM) derive from the germline V gene. Trimming costs V 1 base and J 4 bases, and their ends lie 13 bases apart. CDR3 length: 15 amino acids, cysteine to phenylalanine. The kept DNA is CDR3 alone, 45 bases in frame from the first base. As regards this clone: This receptor's antigen is unknown. No much larger clonotype is one base removed from it; base qualities were not supplied.

General conclusions and limits of the study: The vaccine-associated CD4 TCRs covered the entire spike protein, and the dominant responses fell in regions 160-218 and 743-854. Reportedly, close to half of the unique spike-specific TCRs recognized epitopes lying outside the regions that are mutated in the B.1.351 and B.1.1.7 variants. Participants were mostly white British, with more females than males. The authors suggested clonal diversity may have been underestimated. Only five to seven AZD1222 recipients were SARS-CoV-2 seropositive at baseline, limiting conclusions about previously exposed vaccinees. The 56-69-year group was small, and its depth increase did not reach significance, likely because of low power. After two AZD1222 doses, both the breadth and the depth of spike-specific TCRs were significantly higher than at day 0 and than in MenACWY recipients. Because no day 14 peak-response samples were available, the repertoires could be characterized only after the peak T cell response.

The CDR3 regions of human TCRbeta chains were subjected to immunosequencing. Per the authors' processing: TCRs in the repertoires were matched against a reference library of SARS-CoV-2-specific TCRs that had been generated with the MIRA antigen-specificity platform. Breadth was defined as the fraction of unique TCRs that were SARS-CoV-2-associated, and depth was defined as the fraction of total T cells that were SARS-CoV-2-associated. Using the MIRA data, each spike-specific TCR was assigned both to the spike region to which the TCR was reactive and to a CD4 or CD8 class. Log10-transformed breadth and depth values were compared by one-way ANOVA with Sidak's multiple comparisons tests. TCRdb stores this immuneACCESS table with in-frame sequences only. Part of the clones is absent; in the studies checked, under half of the shortfall reflects unresolved V genes, and no reason is known for the rest. V, J and clone size are taken as reported in that table, and D and trimming were inferred from the DNA itself. The sample profile shows 95,000 to 150,000 clones; about 87% of them were found once. The ten biggest clones cover 4.4% of the sample.

What this sample's time point label stands for: baseline before first vaccination. Vaccinee samples came from UK trials COV001 and COV002, including a single-blind randomized controlled phase 2/3 trial of AZD1222 (ChAdOx1 nCoV-19) in healthy adults. For TCRbeta chain sequencing, PBMC samples from trial participants were taken at day 0 and at day 28 after the second dose. Here the chain combines TRBV28 and TRBJ1-2, and possibly TRBD1, on 5 matching bases. This specimen consisted of peripheral blood, obtained on day 0 of AZD1222 vaccination. This TCR came from an adult in good health. The CDR3 reads as follows: CASSLSTGLSYGYTF. The DNA is as follows: TGTGCCAGCAGTTTATCCACAGGCCTCTCCTATGGCTACACCTTC.